Listed below are T cell receptor beta chains from one sample, sequenced in a study of blood T cell repertoires in COVID-19. TCRdb keeps only in-frame clones here, not all; method: immunoSEQ multiplex PCR. The sample consists of 150,000 to 200,000 clones, roughly 80% of them appearing once. Input material: peripheral blood. These receptors all come from a man between 60 and 75 years old with active or convalescent COVID-19. Each CDR3 is given with its conserved first and last residue. The D gene is left open where the match is weak. Clone size is shown for a subset of rows, as once, few, many or a class of expanded clone.

V	D	size	length	J	CDR3	DNA
TRBV4-3	TRBD1	.	13	TRBJ2-7	CASSQDRAYEQYF	TGCGCCAGCAGCCAGGACAGGGCCTACGAGCAGTACTTC
TRBV28	.	few	16	TRBJ2-3	CASSFSGQFNLDTQYF	TGTGCCAGCAGTTTCTCCGGACAGTTTAACCTAGATACGCAGTATTTT
TRBV27	.	few	13	TRBJ1-5	CASSLVANQPQHF	TGTGCCAGCAGTTTAGTCGCGAATCAGCCCCAGCATTTT
TRBV28	TRBD2	.	14	TRBJ2-1	CASSAHGRTGEQFF	TGTGCCAGCAGTGCCCACGGGAGGACGGGTGAGCAGTTCTTC
TRBV20-1	.	.	12	TRBJ2-5	CSASKPGETQYF	TGCAGTGCTAGTAAGCCAGGGGAGACCCAGTACTTC
TRBV11-1	.	few	13	TRBJ2-5	CASSRLVQETQYF	TGTGCCAGCAGCCGACTAGTCCAAGAGACCCAGTACTTC
TRBV10-3	.	once	14	TRBJ2-7	CAISEPVVTTEQYF	TGTGCCATCAGTGAGCCGGTGGTCACCACCGAGCAGTACTTC
TRBV5-5	.	.	15	TRBJ2-7	CASSLEYFRSYEQYF	TGTGCCAGCAGCTTGGAGTACTTCCGCTCCTACGAGCAGTACTTC
TRBV29-1	.	.	13	TRBJ2-5	CSVEGLVRETQYF	TGCAGCGTTGAAGGACTAGTGAGGGAGACCCAGTACTTC
TRBV5-1	.	.	15	TRBJ1-2	CASSLDATGPYGYTF	TGCGCCAGCAGCTTGGACGCGACAGGCCCCTATGGCTACACCTTC
TRBV5-1	.	.	15	TRBJ2-7	CASSTDSPSHYEQYF	TGCGCCAGCAGCACGGACAGCCCCTCCCACTACGAGCAGTACTTC